The clone carrying this T cell receptor (beta chain) was seen at least ten times. Its cognate antigen is unknown. With a J-beta primer mix and a sample-barcoded 5' primer, a second PCR ran about 6 to 11 cycles. A single record per CDR3 protein comes from TCRdb applying MiXCR to the 5' RACE reads. Seen here are more than 800,000 distinct CDR3 sequences, roughly 26% observed once, and the top ten hold 15% to 20%. These data come from a study of blood T cells in healthy people across ages. Findings of the study overall: Versus aged donors, long-lived donors had higher diversity and more naive CD4+ cells. Correlation between TCR beta diversity and naive T cell percentage was strong.

Every participating donor contributed roughly 9.6 milliliters of peripheral blood through a draw. Each sample yielded at least 7 million isolated PBMCs. Germline CDR1 is SGHTA and CDR2 is FQGNSA. V was clipped by 5 bases and J by 1 base, with 12 bases between them. The CDR3 totals 15 residues. The gene calls are TRBV7-2 and TRBJ2-1; D remains unclear. This TCR was recovered from a woman older than 75 in good health. Sequencing input: blood. As DNA, the CDR3 is TGTGCCAGCAGCCCCGGTGTGCGGTCCTACAATGAGCAGTTCTTC. Protein sequence: CASSPGVRSYNEQFF.